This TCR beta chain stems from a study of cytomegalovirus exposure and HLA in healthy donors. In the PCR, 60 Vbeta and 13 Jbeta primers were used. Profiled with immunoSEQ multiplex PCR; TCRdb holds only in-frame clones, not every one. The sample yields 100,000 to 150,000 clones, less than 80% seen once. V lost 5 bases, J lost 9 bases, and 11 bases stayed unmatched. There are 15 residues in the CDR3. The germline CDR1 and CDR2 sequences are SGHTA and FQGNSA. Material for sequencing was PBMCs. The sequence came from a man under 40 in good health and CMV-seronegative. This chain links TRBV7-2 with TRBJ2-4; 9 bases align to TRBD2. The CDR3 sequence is CASSPGVGGGGIQYF. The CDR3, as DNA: TGTGCCAGCAGCCCCGGGGTGGGCGGGGGGGGCATTCAGTACTTC. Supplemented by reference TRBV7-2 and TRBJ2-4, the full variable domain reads GAGVSQSPSNKVTEKGKDVELRCDPISGHTALYWYRQSLGQGLEFLIYFQGNSAPDKSGLPSDRFSAERTGGSVSTLTIQRTQQEDSAVYLCASSPGVGGGGIQYFGAGTRLSVL.